The 31 T cell receptor beta chains below all came from one sample that was sequenced in a study of technical replicates of blood from several donors. Sequencing was performed with immunoSEQ multiplex PCR; in TCRdb, only in-frame clones are kept and a portion is missing. This sample yields roughly 50,000 clones, of which 90% to 95% are seen a single time; about 3% belongs to the top ten. The sample consisted of PBMCs. These receptors all come from a human donor in good health. Some clones in this sample may be carry-over from other donors' samples.

This clone was counted a single time. This chain connects TRBV12-5 to TRBJ2-4; possibly TRBD1 for D (5 bases). The CDR3 runs to 14 residues. The V end was cut by 1 base, the J end by 6 bases, with 10 bases between. Germline V CDR1 and CDR2: LGHNT, FRNRAP. The CDR3 loop reads CASGLDQGRNIQYF. CDR3 nucleotides: TGTGCTAGTGGTTTGGATCAGGGTCGAAACATTCAGTACTTC.

V and J are TRBV11-2 and TRBJ1-2; 9 bases line up with TRBD1. V trimming: 1 base; J trimming: 1 base; junction bases outside the gene matches: 10. This CDR3 contains 18 residues. Per the germline V gene, CDR1 is SGHAT and CDR2 is FQNNGV. The CDR3 DNA follows: TGTGCCAGCAGCTTAGGTTTTCGGACAGGGGCCTATAACTATGGCTACACCTTC. It is translated as CASSLGFRTGAYNYGYTF.

The chain recombines TRBV5-1 with TRBJ2-2, with D perhaps matching TRBD2 (6 bases). Germline loops: CDR1 SGHRS, CDR2 YFSETQ. The CDR3 is 16 amino acids. Trimming took 3 bases from V and 3 from J, leaving 15 bases between them. The CDR3 bases are TGCGCCAGCAGCTCCCCAGGAGGGTTGTACACCGGGGAGCTGTTTTTT. Protein sequence: CASSSPGGLYTGELFF.

The chain recombines TRBV5-1 with TRBJ2-7, with D possibly matching TRBD1 (5 bases). The length of the CDR3 is 13 residues. Looked up from germline, CDR1 is SGHRS and CDR2 is YFSETQ. Trimming cost V 7 bases and J 2 bases, with 13 bases left between them. As DNA, the CDR3 is TGCGCCAGCTCGGAAGGGGTGGCCTACGAGCAGTACTTC. Protein product: CASSEGVAYEQYF.

This clone has just one count. The rearrangement links TRBV7-2 to TRBJ1-3; tentative D call: TRBD1 (6 bases). V dropped 0 bases and J dropped 3 bases, with 12 bases sitting between them. CDR3 size: 16 residues. Germline-derived CDR1 and CDR2 are SGHTA and FQGNSA. In nucleotides, the CDR3 is TGTGCCAGCAGCTTAGCGTGGGGGCTAGTTGGAAACACCATATATTTT. Translating gives CASSLAWGLVGNTIYF.

The V and J genes are TRBV5-1 and TRBJ2-7; 10 nucleotides agree with TRBD1. J was trimmed by 6 bases and V by 5 bases; bases with no gene match: 5. The CDR3 has 13 amino acids. Looked up from germline, CDR1 is SGHRS and CDR2 is YFSETQ. CDR3 bases: TGCGCCAGCAGAAAGACAGGGGGCGGCGAGCAGTACTTC. Protein: CASRKTGGGEQYF. The variable domain in full, with the rest retrieved from reference TRBV5-1 and TRBJ2-7, is KAGVTQTPRYLIKTRGQQVTLSCSPISGHRSVSWYQQTPGQGLQFLFEYFSETQRNKGNFPGRFSGRQFSNSRSEMNVSTLELGDSALYLCASRKTGGGEQYFGPGTRLTVT.

The chain uses TRBV2 and TRBJ2-1, with D possibly being TRBD2 (7 bases). Germline V lookup: CDR1 SNHLY, CDR2 FYNNEI. The CDR3 is 15 residues long. The V end lost 7 bases, the J end lost 10 bases, and 23 bases lay between the germline ends. The CDR3 region is CASNEKRGGGGEQFF. CDR3 sequence (DNA): TGTGCCAGCAACGAAAAAAGAGGAGGGGGGGGCGAGCAGTTCTTC.

This chain connects TRBV7-9 to TRBJ2-1; 14 bases agree with TRBD2. Germline CDR1 reads SEHNR; CDR2 reads FQNEAQ (reference sequence). This CDR3 is 18 amino acids long. Germline trimming cut 4 bases from V and 1 base from J; bases unmatched to any gene: 6. The CDR3 sequence: CASSSTSGRAASYNEQFF. The CDR3 DNA sequence: TGTGCCAGCAGCTCGACTAGCGGGAGGGCCGCTTCCTACAATGAGCAGTTCTTC.

The table lists this clone with a few counts. The same CDR3 arises from other DNA sequences in this sample as well. This chain connects TRBV5-1 to TRBJ1-1, with D possibly TRBD1 on 5 matching bases. The V end was cut by 0 bases, the J end by 3 bases, with 9 bases between. The CDR3 consists of 14 residues. Germline V gene lookup returns CDR1 SGHRS and CDR2 YFSETQ. CDR3 DNA: TGCGCCAGCAGCTTGGCCGGGGGTTACACTGAAGCTTTCTTT. As protein: CASSLAGGYTEAFF.

V usage is TRBV6-5 and J usage is TRBJ2-2, with TRBD2 as a possible D gene (5 bases). Germline lookup yields CDR1 MNHEY and CDR2 SVGAGI. CDR3 length equals 15 residues. Trimming pared 3 bases from V and 4 bases from J, leaving 12 bases between. The CDR3, as DNA: TGTGCCAGCAGTTATACGGTCCGGGGCACCGGGGAGCTGTTTTTT. This sequence encodes CASSYTVRGTGELFF.

This chain connects TRBV29-1 to TRBJ2-5; D uncertain. Germline CDR1 SQVTM, CDR2 ANQGSEA. The CDR3 runs 13 residues. Trimming took off 4 bases at V and 4 bases at J, with 13 bases between the two ends. The CDR3 DNA follows: TGCAGCGTTGGGTCCGGGTTCCCAGAGACCCAGTACTTC. Its translation is CSVGSGFPETQYF.

The V call is TRBV9, the J call TRBJ2-3; TRBD2 agrees at 8 bases. The CDR3 totals 16 residues. CDR1 SGDLS and CDR2 YYNGEE come from the germline V gene. The J segment lost 6 bases and the V segment lost 0 bases, leaving 9 bases of the junction unmatched. The CDR3 sequence: CASSVATRGAVDTQYF. Written as DNA, the CDR3 is TGTGCCAGCAGCGTAGCTACGCGGGGGGCCGTGGATACGCAGTATTTT.

The chain carries TRBV2 and TRBJ1-3; maybe TRBD1 (5 bases). V was cut by 5 bases and J by 0 bases, with 11 bases left in between. The CDR3 loop spans 15 amino acids. The germline V gene encodes CDR1 SNHLY and CDR2 FYNNEI. The CDR3 is CASSSQGISGNTIYF. The CDR3 DNA reads as TGTGCCAGCAGTTCGCAGGGAATCTCTGGAAACACCATATATTTT.

This clone was seen once. V is TRBV30 and J is TRBJ1-1; D is unresolved. The CDR3 length is 14 residues. Per the germline V gene, CDR1 is GTSNPN and CDR2 is SVGIG (reference sequence). The germline V and J ends were trimmed by 3 bases and 2 bases, with 13 bases remaining between them. The CDR3 reads CAWSPLAVNTEAFF. For the CDR3, the DNA is TGTGCCTGGAGCCCCCTCGCGGTAAACACTGAAGCTTTCTTT.

The chain combines TRBV5-6 with TRBJ1-5; TRBD1 matches 9 bases. This CDR3 is built from 16 residues. V lost 2 bases, J lost 7 bases, and 10 bases stayed unmatched. Looked up from germline, CDR1 is SGHDT and CDR2 is YYEEEE. CDR3 DNA: TGTGCCAGCAGCTTAGGGGGACAGGGATCGGGACAGCCCCAGCATTTT. It encodes CASSLGGQGSGQPQHF. Using reference TRBV5-6 and TRBJ1-5 for the parts outside the CDR3, the full variable domain is DAGVTQSPTHLIKTRGQQVTLRCSPKSGHDTVSWYQQALGQGPQFIFQYYEEEERQRGNFPDRFSGHQFPNYSSELNVNALLLGDSALYLCASSLGGQGSGQPQHFGDGTRLSIL.

The CDR3 nucleotides are TGTGCCAGCAGCGTAGGGGCGGGAGGTAATGGCTACACCTTC. This sequence encodes CASSVGAGGNGYTF. J is TRBJ1-2 and V is TRBV9, with unresolved D. This CDR3 has 14 residues. Looked up from germline, CDR1 is SGDLS and CDR2 is YYNGEE. Trimming took off 0 bases at V and 6 bases at J, with 12 bases between the two ends.

CDR3 region: CASSSGLAGGGRETQYF. CDR3 nucleotide sequence: TGCGCCAGCAGCTCCGGACTAGCGGGGGGAGGTAGAGAGACCCAGTACTTC. The rearrangement links TRBV5-1 to TRBJ2-5; 14 bases align to TRBD2. The CDR3 runs 17 residues. CDR1 SGHRS and CDR2 YFSETQ come from the germline V gene. The trim removed 3 bases at V and 4 bases at J, leaving 8 bases unmatched. Variable domain in full (rest from reference TRBV5-1 and TRBJ2-5): KAGVTQTPRYLIKTRGQQVTLSCSPISGHRSVSWYQQTPGQGLQFLFEYFSETQRNKGNFPGRFSGRQFSNSRSEMNVSTLELGDSALYLCASSSGLAGGGRETQYFGPGTRLLVL.

This clone was picked up one time. The chain combines TRBV13 with TRBJ2-1; 9 bases fit TRBD2. The germline V gene has CDR1 PRHDT and CDR2 FYEKMQ (reference sequence). V lost 7 bases, J lost 9 bases, and 13 bases stayed unmatched. The CDR3 sequence is 15 residues long. CDR3 in DNA: TGTGCCAGCACCCGAGAGGGGGCGGGAGGGGGTGAGCAGTTCTTC. Translated: CASTREGAGGGEQFF.

The chain couples TRBV29-1 to TRBJ2-6, with D perhaps TRBD2 (5 bases). V lost 4 bases to trimming and J lost 0 bases, with 10 bases between them. The CDR3 runs to 15 residues. CDR1 SQVTM and CDR2 ANQGSEA come from the germline V gene. The CDR3 region has the DNA TGCAGCGTTGGAGCGGTAACCTCTGGGGCCAACGTCCTGACTTTC. This gives the protein CSVGAVTSGANVLTF. Drawing the rest from reference TRBV29-1 and TRBJ2-6, the complete variable domain is SAVISQKPSRDICQRGTSLTIQCQVDSQVTMMFWYRQQPGQSLTLIATANQGSEATYESGFVIDKFPISRPNLTFSTLTVSNMSPEDSSIYLCSVGAVTSGANVLTFGAGSRLTVL.

The chain joins TRBV7-9 to TRBJ2-5, with 9 positions matching TRBD1. V shed 8 bases and J 2 bases; nucleotides not matched to a gene: 6. CDR1 is SEHNR and CDR2 is FQNEAQ in the germline V gene (reference sequence). The CDR3 is made up of 14 amino acids. CDR3: CASGTGTGQETQYF. The CDR3 DNA sequence: TGTGCCAGCGGAACCGGGACAGGGCAAGAGACCCAGTACTTC.

The chain links TRBV18 to TRBJ1-5; 10 bases line up with TRBD1. The CDR3 runs 14 residues. V lost 3 bases and J lost 5; bases outside the gene matches: 1. Germline CDR1 KGHSH, CDR2 LQKENI. Written as DNA, the CDR3 is TGTGCCAGCTCACCCGGGACAGGGGATCAGCCCCAGCATTTT. Translation: CASSPGTGDQPQHF.

V gene TRBV4-2 combines with J gene TRBJ2-7, with TRBD1 matching over 12 bases. The length of the CDR3 is 15 residues. The ends lost 5 bases at V and 1 base at J; junction bases unmatched: 3. CDR1 and CDR2 from the germline V gene are LGHNA and YNFKEQ. The CDR3 is CASSLGQGASYEQYF. CDR3 in DNA: TGTGCCAGCAGCTTGGGACAGGGGGCTTCCTACGAGCAGTACTTC.

The V gene is TRBV27, the J gene TRBJ1-2; D ambiguous. With 0 bases removed from V and 5 bases from J, the gap between germline ends came to 10 bases. Germline CDR1 MNHEY, CDR2 SMNVEV (reference sequence). The CDR3 extends over 14 amino acids. The CDR3 protein is CASSLSGEGYGYTF. DNA for the CDR3: TGTGCCAGCAGTTTATCCGGGGAAGGGTATGGCTACACCTTC.

The chain combines TRBV4-1 with TRBJ2-6, with TRBD1 identical over 7 bases. The CDR3 totals 17 residues. V lost 10 bases, J lost 0 bases, and 12 bases stayed unmatched. The V gene's germline CDR1 is MGHRA and CDR2 YSYEKL. The CDR3 spells CATQSDRVSSGANVLTF. The CDR3, as DNA: TGCGCCACCCAGAGTGACAGGGTGAGCTCTGGGGCCAACGTCCTGACTTTC.

This sequence joins TRBV2 and TRBJ2-4; TRBD2 agrees at 8 bases. Germline CDR1 reads SNHLY; CDR2 reads FYNNEI. The CDR3 spans 14 residues. The trim removed 6 bases at V and 3 bases at J, leaving 4 bases unmatched. The CDR3 reads CASRLTSGKNIQYF. The CDR3 DNA sequence: TGTGCCAGCAGGCTAACTAGCGGCAAAAACATTCAGTACTTC.

The chain uses TRBV6-6 and TRBJ2-7, with TRBD1 matching over 8 bases. Germline assignment: CDR1 MNHNY and CDR2 SVGAGI (reference sequence). V was pared by 4 bases and J by 3 bases, with 11 bases of the junction left unmatched. The CDR3 loop spans 16 amino acids. For the CDR3, the DNA is TGTGCCAGCAGTTCCCCGGACAGGGTGTCGTTCTACGAGCAGTACTTC. Residues: CASSSPDRVSFYEQYF.

For the CDR3, the DNA is TGTGCCAGCAGTTTAACAGGGCAAATTTCACCCCTCCACTTT. Amino acid sequence: CASSLTGQISPLHF. This sequence joins TRBV27 and TRBJ1-6; tentatively, D is TRBD1 (6 bases). CDR3 length: 14 amino acids. Trimming removed 2 bases at V and 9 bases at J, with 11 bases between. CDR1 MNHEY and CDR2 SMNVEV come from the germline V gene (reference sequence).

The J gene is TRBJ2-1, the V gene TRBV6-5, with 8 bases matching TRBD2. Germline-derived CDR1 and CDR2 are MNHEY and SVGAGI. This CDR3 region has 15 residues. V shed 3 bases, J shed 4 bases, and the junction held 5 bases outside the gene matches. The CDR3 loop reads CASSYTGGGYNEQFF. In DNA form, the CDR3 reads TGTGCCAGCAGTTATACGGGGGGGGGATACAATGAGCAGTTCTTC.

The chain is built from TRBV6-1 and TRBJ2-5, with a tentative D call TRBD2 (5 bases). The germline V gene has CDR1 MNHNS and CDR2 SASEGT. The CDR3 is made up of 15 amino acids. Trimming stripped 1 base from V and 5 bases from J, with 14 bases between. CDR3 nucleotide sequence: TGTGCCAGCAGTGAAGAGAGAGGGTTGGCGGAGACCCAGTACTTC. Amino acid sequence: CASSEERGLAETQYF.

The chain is built from TRBV6-5 and TRBJ2-3, with 7 bases that match TRBD2. The V gene's germline CDR1 is MNHEY and CDR2 SVGAGI. The CDR3 spans 16 residues. V gave up 0 bases and J gave up 5 bases; unmatched junction bases: 8. DNA of the CDR3: TGTGCCAGCAGTTACTCATGGGACTACTGCTTAGATACGCAGTATTTT. This codes for CASSYSWDYCLDTQYF.

The chain recombines TRBV2 with TRBJ2-5; tentative D call: TRBD2 (6 bases). The CDR3 length is 12 residues. The V end was cut by 8 bases, the J end by 5 bases, with 12 bases between. Per the germline V gene, CDR1 is SNHLY and CDR2 is FYNNEI. In nucleotides, the CDR3 is TGTGCCAGCCTGCGGGGAGATGAGACCCAGTACTTC. This sequence encodes CASLRGDETQYF. The full variable domain, in which reference TRBV2 and TRBJ2-5 provide the parts outside the CDR3, is EPEVTQTPSHQVTQMGQEVILRCVPISNHLYFYWYRQILGQKVEFLVSFYNNEISEKSEIFDDQFSVERPDGSNFTLKIRSTKLEDSAMYFCASLRGDETQYFGPGTRLLVL.